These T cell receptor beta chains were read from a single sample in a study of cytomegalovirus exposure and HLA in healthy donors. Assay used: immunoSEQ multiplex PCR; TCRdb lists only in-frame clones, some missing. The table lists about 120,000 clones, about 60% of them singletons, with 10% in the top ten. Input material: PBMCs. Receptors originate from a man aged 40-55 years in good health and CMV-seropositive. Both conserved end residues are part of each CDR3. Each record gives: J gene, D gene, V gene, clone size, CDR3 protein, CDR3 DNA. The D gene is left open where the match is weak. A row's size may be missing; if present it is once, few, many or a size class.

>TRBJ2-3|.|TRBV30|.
CAWSPGNTDTQYF
TGTGCCTGGAGTCCGGGTAACACAGATACGCAGTATTTT
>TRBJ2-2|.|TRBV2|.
CASERYGELFF
TGTGCCAGCGAGCGATACGGGGAGCTGTTTTTT
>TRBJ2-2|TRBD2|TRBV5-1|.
CASSVLRNRIAGGGELFF
TGCGCCAGCAGCGTCCTTCGGAACCGCATAGCGGGGGGCGGGGAGCTGTTTTTT
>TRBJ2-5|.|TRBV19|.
CASSIGASAQETQYF
TGTGCCAGTAGTATTGGGGCTAGCGCTCAAGAGACCCAGTACTTC
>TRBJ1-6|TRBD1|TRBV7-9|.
CASSFTGGDSPLHF
TGTGCCAGCAGCTTTACAGGGGGTGATTCACCCCTCCACTTT
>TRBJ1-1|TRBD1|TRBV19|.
CASSIRRTGGSMNTEAFF
TGTGCCAGTAGTATTCGCCGAACAGGGGGCTCGATGAACACTGAAGCTTTCTTT
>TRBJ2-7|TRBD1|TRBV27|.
CASSRQGPYEQYF
TGTGCCAGCAGCCGACAGGGACCCTACGAGCAGTACTTC
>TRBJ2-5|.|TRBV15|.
CATSRVSGTLIETQYF
TGTGCCACCAGCAGAGTCTCCGGGACACTGATTGAGACCCAGTACTTC
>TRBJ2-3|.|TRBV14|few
CASRSFSTDTQYF
TGTGCCAGTCGAAGCTTTAGCACAGATACGCAGTATTTT
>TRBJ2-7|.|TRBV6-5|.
CASRPTGEVSYEQYF
TGTGCCAGCAGGCCAACCGGAGAGGTCTCCTACGAGCAGTACTTC
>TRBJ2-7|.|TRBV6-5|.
CASSYSDTLSYEQYF
TGTGCCAGCAGTTACTCGGACACCCTAAGCTACGAGCAGTACTTC
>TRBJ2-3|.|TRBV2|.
CASSQLELSTDTQYF
TGTGCCAGCAGTCAACTAGAACTCAGCACAGATACGCAGTATTTT
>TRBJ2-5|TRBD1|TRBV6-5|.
CASTHGQGETQYF
TGTGCCAGCACCCACGGACAGGGCGAGACCCAGTACTTC
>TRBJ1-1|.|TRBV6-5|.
CASALSQVWTEAFF
TGTGCCAGCGCCCTCTCTCAGGTCTGGACTGAAGCTTTCTTT
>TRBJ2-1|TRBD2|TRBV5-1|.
CASSEGLAEPYNEQFF
TGCGCCAGCAGCGAGGGACTAGCGGAACCTTACAATGAGCAGTTCTTC
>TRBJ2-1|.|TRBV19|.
CASSNLPRGRGREGGNEQFF
TGTGCCAGTAGTAACCTTCCCAGGGGGCGCGGGCGGGAGGGGGGGAATGAGCAGTTCTTC
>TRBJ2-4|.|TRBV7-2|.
CASSLGYDTLAKNIQYF
TGTGCCAGCAGCTTAGGCTACGACACGTTAGCCAAAAACATTCAGTACTTC
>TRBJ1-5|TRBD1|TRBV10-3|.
CASGTDSNQPQHF
TGTGCCAGCGGGACAGATAGCAATCAGCCCCAGCATTTT
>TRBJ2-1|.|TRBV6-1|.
CASVIVGQSNEQFF
TGTGCCAGCGTTATTGTGGGGCAGTCGAATGAGCAGTTCTTC
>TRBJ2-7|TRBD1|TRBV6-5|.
CASSPTGDYEQYF
TGTGCCAGCAGTCCCACAGGGGACTACGAGCAGTACTTC
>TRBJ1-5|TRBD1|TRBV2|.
CASSLTGGGGQPQHF
TGTGCCAGCAGTTTAACAGGGGGGGGAGGACAGCCCCAGCATTTT
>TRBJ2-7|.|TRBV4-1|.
CASSGGTSYEQYF
TGCGCCAGCAGCGGCGGGACCTCCTACGAGCAGTACTTC
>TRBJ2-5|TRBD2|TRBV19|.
CASSIGGSRQETQYF
TGTGCCAGTAGTATAGGCGGGAGCCGTCAAGAGACCCAGTACTTC
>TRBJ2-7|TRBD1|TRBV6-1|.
CASRWGQVTGEQYF
TGTGCCAGCCGGTGGGGACAGGTTACGGGCGAGCAGTACTTC
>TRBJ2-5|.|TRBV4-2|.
CASSPLNRGETQYF
TGTGCCAGCAGCCCCTTGAATAGGGGAGAGACCCAGTACTTC
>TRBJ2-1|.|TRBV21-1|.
CASSKGEGPQFF
TGTGCCAGCAGCAAAGGAGAGGGCCCACAGTTCTTC
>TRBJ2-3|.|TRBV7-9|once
CASTGAGDTQYF
TGTGCCAGCACTGGGGCTGGAGATACGCAGTATTTT
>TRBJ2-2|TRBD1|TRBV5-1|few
CASSIRQGSTGELFF
TGCGCCAGCAGCATAAGACAGGGGAGCACCGGGGAGCTGTTTTTT
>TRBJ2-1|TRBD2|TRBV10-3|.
CAISGTNPTYNEQFF
TGTGCCATCAGCGGGACTAATCCGACCTACAATGAGCAGTTCTTC
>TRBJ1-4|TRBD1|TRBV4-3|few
CASSQELSQGAEKLFF
TGCGCCAGCAGCCAAGAACTTTCCCAGGGGGCAGAAAAACTGTTTTTT
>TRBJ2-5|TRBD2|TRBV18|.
CASSSLGGEETQYF
TGTGCCAGCTCATCCTTGGGGGGGGAAGAGACCCAGTACTTC
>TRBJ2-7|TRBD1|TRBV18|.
CASSPRQGVYEQYF
TGTGCCAGCTCACCAAGACAGGGGGTCTACGAGCAGTACTTC
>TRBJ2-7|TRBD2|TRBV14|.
CASSQYSGEQYF
TGTGCCAGCAGCCAATATAGCGGGGAGCAGTACTTC
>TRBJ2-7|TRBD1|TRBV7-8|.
CASREETGNFYEQYF
TGTGCCAGCAGGGAAGAGACAGGGAATTTCTACGAGCAGTACTTC
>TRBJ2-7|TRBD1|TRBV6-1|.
CASSDPSGTGVYEQYF
TGTGCCAGCAGTGACCCCTCCGGGACAGGGGTCTACGAGCAGTACTTC
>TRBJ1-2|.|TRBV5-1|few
CASSLAEVHYGYTF
TGCGCCAGCAGCTTGGCCGAGGTCCACTATGGCTACACCTTC
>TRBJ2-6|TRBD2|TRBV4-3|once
CASSQDLGLAAGANVLTF
TGCGCCAGCAGCCAAGATCTGGGCCTAGCGGCTGGGGCCAACGTCCTGACTTTC
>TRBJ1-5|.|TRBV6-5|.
CASSYSAGGNQPQHF
TGTGCCAGCAGTTACTCGGCAGGTGGCAATCAGCCCCAGCATTTT
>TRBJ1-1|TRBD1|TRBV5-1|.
CASSFGTAQDTEAFF
TGCGCCAGCAGCTTCGGGACAGCCCAGGACACTGAAGCTTTCTTT
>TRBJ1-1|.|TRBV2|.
CAIEGGRNTEAFF
TGTGCCATCGAGGGGGGGCGGAACACTGAAGCTTTCTTT
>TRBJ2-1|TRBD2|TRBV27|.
CASSLWGLAGVSGEQFF
TGTGCCAGCAGTTTATGGGGACTAGCGGGAGTTTCAGGTGAGCAGTTCTTC
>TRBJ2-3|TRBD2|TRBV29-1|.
CRIKGLAGADTQYF
TGCAGGATTAAGGGGCTAGCGGGAGCAGATACGCAGTATTTT
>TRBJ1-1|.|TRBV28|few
CASSGEGVETEAFF
TGTGCCAGCAGTGGGGAAGGGGTCGAAACTGAAGCTTTCTTT
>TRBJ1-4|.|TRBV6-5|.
CASRRRGSGEKLFF
TGTGCCAGCCGAAGGAGGGGTTCGGGTGAAAAACTGTTTTTT
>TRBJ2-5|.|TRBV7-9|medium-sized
CASSPRGGETQYF
TGTGCCAGCAGCCCAAGGGGGGGGGAGACCCAGTACTTC
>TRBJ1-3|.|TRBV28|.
CASSPPGTQSGNTIYF
TGTGCCAGCAGCCCTCCCGGGACACAATCTGGAAACACCATATATTTT
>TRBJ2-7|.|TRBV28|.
CASSFSTGGSYEQYF
TGTGCCAGCAGTTTTAGTACAGGAGGGTCCTACGAGCAGTACTTC
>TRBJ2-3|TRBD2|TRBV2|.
CASSGTSGHTDTQYF
TGTGCCAGCAGTGGGACTAGCGGACACACAGATACGCAGTATTTT
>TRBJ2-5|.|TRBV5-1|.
CASSGGANSQETQYF
TGCGCCAGCAGCGGGGGGGCAAATTCCCAAGAGACCCAGTACTTC
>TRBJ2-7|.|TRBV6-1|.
CASRHESGLGYEQYF
TGTGCCAGCAGACACGAATCGGGATTAGGCTATGAGCAGTACTTC